Listed here are 17 T cell receptor beta chains from one sample, sequenced in a study of T cells after yellow fever vaccination. From the 5' RACE reads, TCRdb called clonotypes with MiXCR, one entry per CDR3 protein. Found here are some 390,000 distinct CDR3 sequences, approximately 6% of them singletons; the top ten hold 15%. This specimen was PBMCs, taken 5 days after the yellow fever booster vaccination. Receptors were obtained from a man aged 30-40 years who received the YFV17D yellow fever vaccine.

The J gene is TRBJ1-2, the V gene TRBV30, with 8 bases that match TRBD1. J lost 8 bases, V lost 2 bases, and 13 bases had no gene match. CDR1 is GTSNPN, CDR2 SVGIG, per germline (reference sequence). This CDR3 contains 15 residues. The CDR3 region has the DNA TGTGCCTGGAGTAACCATCCGGGACAGGCCGTCGGCTACACCTTC. As protein: CAWSNHPGQAVGYTF.

In this sample, this clonotype turned up many times. The chain has TRBV7-2 and TRBJ2-5; 11 bases match TRBD2. V shed 2 bases and J 3 bases; nucleotides not matched to a gene: 2. The germline V gene has CDR1 SGHTA and CDR2 FQGNSA. The CDR3 contains 15 residues. The CDR3 DNA sequence: TGTGCCAGCAGCTTACCGGGACTAGCGGAAGAGACCCAGTACTTC. Its translation: CASSLPGLAEETQYF. Based on the CDR3 plus reference TRBV7-2 and TRBJ2-5, the full variable domain is GAGVSQSPSNKVTEKGKDVELRCDPISGHTALYWYRQSLGQGLEFLIYFQGNSAPDKSGLPSDRFSAERTGGSVSTLTIQRTQQEDSAVYLCASSLPGLAEETQYFGPGTRLLVL.

This clonotype was seen a few times. The genes are TRBV20-1 and TRBJ2-5; no clear D. The germline CDR1 and CDR2 sequences are DFQATT and SNEGSKA (reference sequence). The CDR3 is 16 amino acids. V dropped 3 bases and J dropped 0 bases, with 17 bases sitting between them. CDR3 nucleotide sequence: TGCAGTGCTAGTGACGCCCGAGGACCCAACCAAGAGACCCAGTACTTC. Protein product: CSASDARGPNQETQYF.

This clonotype was detected a few times. This chain links TRBV5-1 with TRBJ2-3, with D perhaps matching TRBD1 (5 bases). The CDR3 sequence is 15 residues long. V lost 5 bases and J 4 bases, leaving 17 bases between the germline ends. The germline CDR1 and CDR2 sequences are SGHRS and YFSETQ. CDR3 in DNA: TGCGCCAGCAGATATGAACCGATGGGGCCAGATACGCAGTATTTT. Amino acids: CASRYEPMGPDTQYF.

This clonotype was seen a handful of times. V is TRBV10-3 and J is TRBJ2-1; D is unclear. Per the germline V gene, CDR1 is ENHRY and CDR2 is SYGVKD. The CDR3 has 15 amino acids. V lost 11 bases and J 4 bases, leaving 21 bases between the germline ends. DNA for the CDR3: TGTGCCGCATCTCGACCCTCTTCAGTTTACAATGAGCAGTTCTTC. Amino acid sequence: CAASRPSSVYNEQFF.

This clonotype was detected a few times. J is TRBJ2-7 and V is TRBV20-1; 7 bases are shared with TRBD1. The length of the CDR3 is 13 residues. Trimming removed 6 bases from V and 3 bases from J; junction bases left unmatched: 8. CDR1 and CDR2 from the germline V gene are DFQATT and SNEGSKA (reference sequence). The CDR3 region has the DNA TGCAGTGCGCCGGGACAGTCTCACTACGAGCAGTACTTC. It encodes CSAPGQSHYEQYF.

This clonotype turned up a few times. The chain's CDR3 is CSARVSGGEPQETQYF. The CDR3 coding sequence is TGCAGTGCTAGAGTGTCGGGCGGGGAGCCACAAGAGACCCAGTACTTC. This rearrangement joins TRBV20-1 to TRBJ2-5, with a possible D match to TRBD2 (6 bases). The CDR3 contains 16 residues. Trimming shortened V by 1 base and J by 2 bases, and 17 bases separated the two germline ends. Per the germline V gene, CDR1 is DFQATT and CDR2 is SNEGSKA (reference sequence).

The CDR3 reads CASSVPHRDQPQHF. DNA of the CDR3: TGTGCCAGCAGCGTACCGCACAGGGATCAGCCCCAGCATTTT. V gene TRBV7-9 combines with J gene TRBJ1-5, with D possibly TRBD1 on 6 matching bases. Germline assignment: CDR1 SEHNR and CDR2 FQNEAQ (reference sequence). The CDR3 covers 14 residues. V shed 5 bases and J shed 5 bases, with 13 bases lying between them.

The rearrangement uses TRBV20-1 and TRBJ2-1, with D unclear. The germline CDR1 and CDR2 sequences are DFQATT and SNEGSKA (reference sequence). With 4 bases removed from V and 7 bases from J, the gap between germline ends came to 8 bases. CDR3 length equals 11 residues. CDR3 DNA sequence: TGCAGTGCTACTGAGAAGAATGAGCAGTTCTTC. It encodes CSATEKNEQFF.

This clonotype was found a few times. J is TRBJ2-1 and V is TRBV7-2; tentatively, D is TRBD2 (5 bases). CDR3 length equals 15 residues. Per the germline V gene, CDR1 is SGHTA and CDR2 is FQGNSA. Trimming took 0 bases from V and 4 from J, leaving 10 bases between them. CDR3 protein: CASSLAYGNYNEQFF. Written as DNA, the CDR3 is TGTGCCAGCAGCTTAGCCTACGGGAATTACAATGAGCAGTTCTTC.

This clonotype was picked up many times. The gene calls are TRBV5-6 and TRBJ1-1, with a tentative D call TRBD1 (6 bases). Per germline, CDR1 SGHDT and CDR2 YYEEEE. The CDR3 is 16 residues long. Between the trimmed V and J ends, which lost 5 bases and 4 bases, there was a span of 21 bases. The CDR3 DNA reads TGTGCCAGCAGGTGGCTACAGGGAGGCTCGAGCACTGAAGCTTTCTTT. Translated: CASRWLQGGSSTEAFF.

V is TRBV3-1 and J is TRBJ2-7, with TRBD2 as a possible D gene (6 bases). The CDR3 sequence is 16 residues long. Trimming pared 0 bases from V and 2 bases from J, leaving 14 bases between. Germline V gene lookup returns CDR1 LGHDT and CDR2 YNNKEL (reference sequence). The CDR3 DNA is TGTGCCAGCAGCCAAGATTGGAGGGCGCCGGCCTACGAGCAGTACTTC. Translating it yields CASSQDWRAPAYEQYF.

The sample holds many counts of this clonotype. J is TRBJ2-1 and V is TRBV29-1, with TRBD2 as a possible D gene (5 bases). In germline, CDR1 is SQVTM, CDR2 ANQGSEA. This CDR3 has 13 residues. Trimming cost V 3 bases and J 7 bases, with 13 bases left between them. The CDR3 is CSVEGLALNEQFF. CDR3 DNA sequence: TGCAGCGTTGAGGGTCTAGCCCTTAATGAGCAGTTCTTC.

This clonotype was detected many times. The V and J genes are TRBV12-3 or TRBV12-4 and TRBJ2-2; 7 nucleotides match TRBD1. CDR3 length equals 13 residues. The V and J ends lost 5 bases and 9 bases, in that order; junction bases with no gene match: 6. The CDR3 reads CASSPNRGRELFF. The CDR3 DNA reads TGTGCCAGCAGTCCAAACAGGGGACGGGAGCTGTTTTTT.

This clonotype was counted ten times or more. The CDR3 region is CASRVGQDSYEQYF. The CDR3 bases are TGCGCCAGCAGGGTCGGACAGGACTCCTACGAGCAGTACTTC. This rearrangement joins TRBV5-1 to TRBJ2-7; 7 bases line up with TRBD1. With V trimmed by 5 bases and J by 0 bases, 5 bases remained unmatched. Looked up from germline, CDR1 is SGHRS and CDR2 is YFSETQ. This CDR3 is built from 14 residues.

This clonotype has more than one count but fewer than ten. This chain links TRBV5-1 with TRBJ2-2; 7 bases match TRBD2. The CDR3 is 15 amino acids. V shed 3 bases, J shed 5 bases, and the junction held 7 bases outside the gene matches. The V gene's germline CDR1 is SGHRS and CDR2 YFSETQ. CDR3 sequence (DNA): TGCGCCAGCAGCTACCTCGGGGAGGGGACCGGGGAGCTGTTTTTT. Translating gives CASSYLGEGTGELFF.

V and J are TRBV7-2 and TRBJ2-7; no clear D. This CDR3 is built from 13 residues. Germline V gives CDR1 SGHTA, CDR2 FQGNSA. V gave up 5 bases and J gave up 6 bases, with 14 bases separating them. The CDR3 sequence is CASSSTTSAEQYF. Written as DNA, the CDR3 is TGTGCCAGCAGCAGTACTACGAGTGCCGAGCAGTACTTC. The full variable domain, rest sourced from reference TRBV7-2 and TRBJ2-7, is GAGVSQSPSNKVTEKGKDVELRCDPISGHTALYWYRQSLGQGLEFLIYFQGNSAPDKSGLPSDRFSAERTGGSVSTLTIQRTQQEDSAVYLCASSSTTSAEQYFGPGTRLTVT.